This TCR beta chain is drawn from a study of PD-1 blockade in classical Hodgkin lymphoma. Time point here: cycle 4 day 1 (C4D1), after five to seven weeks of nivolumab. Every patient had relapsed following autologous stem cell transplantation, and cohorts differed in brentuximab vedotin exposure. Using immunoSEQ multiplex PCR, the repertoire was profiled, and TCRdb retains in-frame clones only, with some absent. The profile covers about 21,000 clones, with approximately 89% appearing a single time and about an eighth taken by the ten largest. CDR3 length: 12 residues. CDR1 MNHEY and CDR2 SVGAGI come from the germline V gene. V was trimmed by 4 bases and J by 7 bases, leaving 10 bases between them.

The receptor was isolated from a human donor with classical Hodgkin lymphoma. The rearrangement uses TRBV6-5 and TRBJ1-1; D gene uncertain. Sequencing was performed on peripheral blood mononuclear cells (PBMCs), taken before the fourth cycle of nivolumab. The CDR3 DNA reads TGTGCCAGCAGTTCTGAGGGTGTTGAAGCTTTCTTT. It yields the protein CASSSEGVEAFF.